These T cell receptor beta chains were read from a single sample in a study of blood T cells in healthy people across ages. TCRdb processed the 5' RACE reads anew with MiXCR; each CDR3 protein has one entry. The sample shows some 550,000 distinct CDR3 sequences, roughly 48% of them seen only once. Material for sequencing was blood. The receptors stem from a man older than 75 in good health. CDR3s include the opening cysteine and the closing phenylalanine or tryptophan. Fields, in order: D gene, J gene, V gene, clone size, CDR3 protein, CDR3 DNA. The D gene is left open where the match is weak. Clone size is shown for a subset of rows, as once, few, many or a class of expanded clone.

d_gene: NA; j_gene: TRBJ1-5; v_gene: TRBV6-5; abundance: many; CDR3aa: CASRPGQLNQPQHF; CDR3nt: TGTGCCAGCAGGCCCGGACAGCTCAATCAGCCCCAGCATTTT
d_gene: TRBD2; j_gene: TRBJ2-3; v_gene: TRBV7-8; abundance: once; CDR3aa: CASSEGLAGGIGTQYF; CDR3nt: TGTGCCAGCAGCGAAGGACTAGCGGGAGGAATAGGTACGCAGTATTTT
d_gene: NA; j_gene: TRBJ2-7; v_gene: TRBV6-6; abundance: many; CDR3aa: CASSYLGGGEQYF; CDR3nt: TGTGCCAGCAGTTACCTCGGGGGCGGCGAGCAGTACTTC
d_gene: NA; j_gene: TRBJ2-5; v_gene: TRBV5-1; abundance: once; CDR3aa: CASSLYLGEAFQETQYF; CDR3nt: TGCGCCAGCAGCTTGTATCTGGGGGAAGCCTTCCAAGAGACCCAGTACTTC
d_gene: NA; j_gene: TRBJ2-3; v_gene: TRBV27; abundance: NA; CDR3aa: CASSLSGAANTDTQYF; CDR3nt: TGTGCCAGCAGTTTATCTGGAGCGGCTAACACAGATACGCAGTATTTT
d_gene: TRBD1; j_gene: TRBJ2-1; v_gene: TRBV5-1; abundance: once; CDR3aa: CASAQGQGSHNEQFF; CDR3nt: TGCGCCAGCGCCCAGGGACAGGGGTCCCACAATGAGCAGTTCTTC
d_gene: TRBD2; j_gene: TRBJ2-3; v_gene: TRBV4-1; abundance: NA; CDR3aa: CASSHQTSGGDTQYF; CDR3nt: TGCGCCAGCAGCCACCAGACTAGCGGGGGAGATACGCAGTATTTT
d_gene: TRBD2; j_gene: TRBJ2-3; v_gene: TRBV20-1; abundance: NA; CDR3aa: CSAATGRGATDTQYF; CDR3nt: TGCAGTGCCGCCACGGGGCGGGGGGCCACAGATACGCAGTATTTT
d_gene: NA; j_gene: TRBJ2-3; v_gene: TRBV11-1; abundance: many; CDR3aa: CASSATDTQYF; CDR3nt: TGTGCCAGCAGCGCCACAGATACGCAGTATTTT
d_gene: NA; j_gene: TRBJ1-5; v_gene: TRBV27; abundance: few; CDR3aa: CASSSWGGQPQHF; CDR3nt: TGTGCCAGCAGCTCGTGGGGGGGCCAGCCCCAGCATTTT
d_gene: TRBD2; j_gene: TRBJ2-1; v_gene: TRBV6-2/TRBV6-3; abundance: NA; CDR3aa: CASSYLASGYNEQFF; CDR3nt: TGTGCCAGCAGTTACTTGGCTAGCGGCTACAATGAGCAGTTCTTC